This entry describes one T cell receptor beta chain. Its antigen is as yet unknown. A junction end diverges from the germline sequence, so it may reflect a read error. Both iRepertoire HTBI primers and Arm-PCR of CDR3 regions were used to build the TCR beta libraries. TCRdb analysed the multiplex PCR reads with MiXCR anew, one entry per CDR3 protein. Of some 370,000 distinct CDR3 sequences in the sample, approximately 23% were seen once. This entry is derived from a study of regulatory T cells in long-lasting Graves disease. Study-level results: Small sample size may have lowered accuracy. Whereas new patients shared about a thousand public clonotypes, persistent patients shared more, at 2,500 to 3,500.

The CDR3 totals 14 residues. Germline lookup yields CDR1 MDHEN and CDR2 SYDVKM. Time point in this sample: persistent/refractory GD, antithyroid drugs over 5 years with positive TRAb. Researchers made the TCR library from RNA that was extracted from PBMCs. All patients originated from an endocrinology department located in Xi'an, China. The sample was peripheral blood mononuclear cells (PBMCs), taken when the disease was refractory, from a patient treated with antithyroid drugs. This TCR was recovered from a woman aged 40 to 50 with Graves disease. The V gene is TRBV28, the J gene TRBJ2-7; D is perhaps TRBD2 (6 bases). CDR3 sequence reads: CARSSAGLSYEQYF. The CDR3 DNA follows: TGTGCCCGCAGTTCCGCGGGACTCTCCTACGAGCAGTACTTC.